This T cell receptor (beta chain) was identified during a study of human T cells and chemical hapten exposure listed by TCRdb under 2021. Some background on the complete study: For sensitization, 2% DPC in acetone was applied to an approximately 2 cm by approximately 2 cm area of upper inner arm skin. Patients additionally received weekly therapeutic DPC doses to the scalp throughout the roughly 24-week study period. Patch testing on the upper back used Finn chambers containing 0.01% DPC, with scoring done after 6 days according to International Contact Dermatitis Research Group standards. The mostly female patient cohort included alopecia areata with under or over 50% scalp involvement, alopecia totalis and alopecia universalis. The libraries were sequenced as a pool, and the TCR yield per sample differed mostly because of small variations in library volumes within the pool. The study tracked peripheral blood TCR repertoire changes in vivo during primary and secondary sensitization to the hapten diphenylcyclopropenone (DPC) in alopecia patients. Blood was sampled from patients pre-sensitization (week 0) and at 2, 6 and about 24 weeks after DPC sensitization. About 30 alopecia patients provided blood for TCR sequencing at one to four time points (pre-sensitization, 2, 6 and 24 weeks). Here is what the overall study found, with its caveats: DPC sensitization did not change how many TCRs were above 1 in 1000 frequency, and no evidence was found of alterations in global repertoire structure. Compared with pre-sensitization or healthy control sets, expanded TCRs formed significantly more large CDR3 similarity clusters, which is consistent with antigen-driven responses. After repeated subsampling, the strength of the expansion versus patch-test correlation and the threshold at which it became significant changed. Patch test score correlated positively with the number of PT1 expanded TCRs, reaching significance at thresholds 8, 16 and 32 but not at 4. Because all patients had alopecia, a presumed autoimmune disease, the immune response of the patients might differ from that of healthy individuals.

CDR1 and CDR2, per the germline V gene (reference sequence), are DFQATT and SNEGSKA. Counted from cysteine to phenylalanine, this CDR3 has 12 amino acids. The entry retains the CDR3 DNA only, 36 bases that are in frame from base 1. Trimming removed 5 bases from V and 0 bases from J, leaving 6 bases between the germline ends. Taken with the paper, the label for time point translates to: patch test 1, 2 weeks after DPC sensitization. Interpreted using the paper, the treatment or condition label stands for: therapeutic diphenylcyclopropenone sensitization with weekly scalp DPC. At each patch-test visit, blood was drawn before the patch test was applied. Patients were eligible if aged 18 to 70, diagnosed with alopecia and judged suitable for DPC therapy, and pregnant patients were excluded. Unfractionated whole blood was collected in Tempus Blood RNA tubes, and total RNA was extracted from that blood.

Preparation of the library involved RACE. The instrument given in TCRdb is NextSeq 500. During library preparation, unique molecular identifiers were attached to individual cDNA molecules so that TCRs could be counted in a quantitative, reproducible way. From each blood RNA sample, both TCR alpha and TCR beta chains were sequenced. Per the source publication's procedure: A median of about 100,000 TCRs per sample was observed, with a range of roughly 23,224 to 700,000. V, J and CDR3 annotation of the TCR reads was performed with the Decombinator software suite. For PS versus PT1 abundance plots, all samples were subsampled to the same number of TCRs (28,000). TCRs were defined as expanded if absent before sensitization and observed at least eight times at the 2-week time point. Starting from the raw public reads, TCRdb applied fastp trimming at Q25, assembled clones with MiXCR and retained in-frame beta chains. Identical CDR3 protein sequences are pooled into one entry, listed with their most common genes and DNA. These V and J calls are TCRdb output, not the study's own analysis. Across this sample there are roughly 200,000 distinct CDR3 sequences, with 20% to 25% seen only once. Under 8.5% of the sample goes to the ten largest clones.

This clonotype has just a few counts. No antigen is known for it. No much larger clone exists at a distance of one base, and base qualities are not known. The TCR sequence derives from a woman aged 45 to 65 with alopecia areata. Some clones in this sample may be carry-over from other donors' samples. The rearranged chain carries TRBV20-1 and TRBJ2-3, with the D segment identity uncertain. Sequenced here: whole blood, sampled in connection with sensitization to the hapten diphenylcyclopropenone (DPC). The nucleotide sequence is TGCAGTGCTGTCCTTAGCACAGATACGCAGTATTTT. It codes for CSAVLSTDTQYF.